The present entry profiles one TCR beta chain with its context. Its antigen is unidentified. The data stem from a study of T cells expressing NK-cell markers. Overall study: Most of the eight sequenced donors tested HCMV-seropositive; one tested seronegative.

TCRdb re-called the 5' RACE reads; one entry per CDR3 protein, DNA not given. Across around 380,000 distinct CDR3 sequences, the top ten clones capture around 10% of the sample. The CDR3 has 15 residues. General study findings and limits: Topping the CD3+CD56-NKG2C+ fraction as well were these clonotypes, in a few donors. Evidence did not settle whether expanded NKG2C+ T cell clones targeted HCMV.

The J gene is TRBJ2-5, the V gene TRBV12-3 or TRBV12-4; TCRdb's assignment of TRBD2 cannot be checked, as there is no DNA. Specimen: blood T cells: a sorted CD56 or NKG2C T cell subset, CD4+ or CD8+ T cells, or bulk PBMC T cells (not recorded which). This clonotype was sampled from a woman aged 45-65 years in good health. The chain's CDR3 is CASRFSGDEIRTQYF.